Presented here are 30 T cell receptor beta chains from one specimen sequenced in a study of OX40 agonist ivuxolimab in advanced cancers. Sequencing used immunoSEQ multiplex PCR; TCRdb keeps in-frame clones, though not all of them. The table has about 73,000 clones, around four fifths seen once; the top ten hold just under 2.5%. The source was CD4+ or CD8+ T cells sorted from blood, collected in a trial of the OX40 agonist ivuxolimab. These receptors were taken from an adult with an advanced solid tumor such as melanoma, head and neck, liver or kidney cancer.

The chain carries TRBV7-3 and TRBJ2-2; D is perhaps TRBD1 (6 bases). The CDR3 contains 13 residues. With 2 bases removed from V and 8 bases from J, the gap between germline ends came to 9 bases. In germline, CDR1 is SGHTA, CDR2 FQGTGA. CDR3 in amino acids: CASSLYREGELFF. CDR3 nucleotides: TGTGCCAGCAGCTTATACAGGGAAGGGGAGCTGTTTTTT.

The rearrangement uses TRBV5-8 and TRBJ2-7; no definite D call. CDR3 length: 13 amino acids. The germline V and J ends were trimmed by 0 bases and 2 bases, with 6 bases remaining between them. The germline CDR1 and CDR2 sequences are SGHTS and YDEGEE. The CDR3 loop reads CASSLALTYEQYF. In DNA, the CDR3 is TGTGCCAGCAGCTTGGCCCTGACCTACGAGCAGTACTTC. Filled out from reference TRBV5-8 and TRBJ2-7, the complete variable domain reads EAGVTQSPTHLIKTRGQQATLRCSPISGHTSVYWYQQALGLGLQFLLWYDEGEERNRGNFPPRFSGRQFPNYSSELNVNALELEDSALYLCASSLALTYEQYFGPGTRLTVT.

The rearrangement links TRBV5-4 to TRBJ1-2; 10 nucleotides match TRBD1. The CDR3 totals 15 residues. V lost 4 bases and J lost 2; bases outside the gene matches: 5. Germline CDR1 is SGHNT and CDR2 is YYREEE (reference sequence). CDR3 protein: CASSPEGQGNYGYTF. In DNA, the CDR3 is TGTGCCAGCAGCCCGGAGGGACAGGGGAACTATGGCTACACCTTC.

The chain links TRBV10-3 to TRBJ2-7; 13 bases are shared with TRBD2. There are 15 residues in the CDR3. Trimming at V came to 5 bases and at J to 6 bases, leaving 7 bases not matched to a gene. Germline V gene data show CDR1 as ENHRY and CDR2 as SYGVKD. CDR3 DNA sequence: TGTGCCATCAGTTCCGGGACTAGCGGGACCAGCGAGCAGTACTTC. Residues: CAISSGTSGTSEQYF.

This clone occurred once. The chain links TRBV6-6 to TRBJ1-1, with a weak D call TRBD1 (6 bases). V was shortened by 6 bases and J by 0 bases, with 11 bases between the two germline ends. CDR1 is MNHNY, CDR2 SVGAGI, per germline (reference sequence). The CDR3 has 14 residues. The CDR3: CASSPGQLNTEAFF. Here the CDR3 DNA reads TGTGCCAGCAGCCCAGGACAGTTGAACACTGAAGCTTTCTTT.

The chain is built from TRBV4-2 and TRBJ2-2; 7 positions agree with TRBD2. This CDR3 comprises 16 residues. Germline V gene sequence: CDR1 LGHNA, CDR2 YNFKEQ. J gave up 4 bases and V 1 base, and 6 bases lay outside the gene matches. CDR3 bases: TGTGCCAGCAGCCAAGCCGGGGTAGCGGGCACCGGGGAGCTGTTTTTT. Translated, it gives CASSQAGVAGTGELFF.

The V gene is TRBV19, the J gene TRBJ2-1, with 15 bases fitting TRBD2. This CDR3 spans 18 amino acids. Trimming at V came to 7 bases and at J to 2 bases, leaving 9 bases not matched to a gene. In germline, CDR1 is LNHDA, CDR2 SQIVND (reference sequence). For the CDR3, the DNA is TGTGCCAGTAAAGCCAGGACTAGCGGGAGGGTTACCTACAATGAGCAGTTCTTC. Encoded protein: CASKARTSGRVTYNEQFF.

This clone has more than one count but fewer than ten. The rearrangement uses TRBV6-1 and TRBJ2-1; perhaps TRBD2 as D (5 bases). The CDR3 extends over 15 amino acids. V lost 2 bases, J lost 0 bases, and 8 bases lay in between. CDR1 and CDR2 from the germline V gene are MNHNS and SASEGT. The DNA of the CDR3 is TGTGCCAGCAGTGAAACGGCGGGCTCCTACAATGAGCAGTTCTTC. It specifies CASSETAGSYNEQFF.

The chain joins TRBV11-2 to TRBJ2-2; 7 positions match TRBD2. The CDR3 totals 15 residues. Germline loops: CDR1 SGHAT, CDR2 FQNNGV. With V trimmed by 0 bases and J by 5 bases, 3 bases remained unmatched. The CDR3 loop is CASSLEAGYTGELFF. CDR3 bases: TGTGCCAGCAGCTTAGAAGCGGGGTATACCGGGGAGCTGTTTTTT.

V is TRBV7-6 and J is TRBJ2-5, with D perhaps matching TRBD1 or TRBD2 (5 bases each). With 1 base removed from V and 3 bases from J, the gap between germline ends came to 12 bases. CDR1 is SGHVS, CDR2 FNYEAQ, per germline. The CDR3 covers 15 residues. The CDR3 sequence is CASSLGPGRKETQYF. The CDR3 region has the DNA TGTGCCAGCAGCTTAGGGCCAGGGAGAAAAGAGACCCAGTACTTC. The full variable domain, rest sourced from reference TRBV7-6 and TRBJ2-5, is GAGVSQSPRYKVTKRGQDVALRCDPISGHVSLYWYRQALGQGPEFLTYFNYEAQQDKSGLPNDRFSAERPEGSISTLTIQRTEQRDSAMYRCASSLGPGRKETQYFGPGTRLLVL.

The chain has TRBV4-1 and TRBJ2-5; D unresolved. The CDR3 totals 14 residues. Trimming left V 4 bases short and J 2 bases short, with 11 bases between. Per germline, CDR1 MGHRA and CDR2 YSYEKL. This chain's CDR3 is CASSRSAPQETQYF. The CDR3 DNA reads TGCGCCAGCAGCCGCTCAGCGCCTCAAGAGACCCAGTACTTC.

The V and J genes are TRBV7-3 and TRBJ2-7; possible D gene TRBD2, 6 bases. V lost 1 base and J lost 2, with 9 bases in between. CDR1 is SGHTA, CDR2 FQGTGA, per germline. CDR3 length: 14 amino acids. CDR3 DNA: TGTGCCAGCAGCTTAATGGAGGGAGCCTACGAGCAGTACTTC. Translating it yields CASSLMEGAYEQYF.

Details on this clone: The sample has other DNA sequences that encode this CDR3 too. The J gene is TRBJ1-4, the V gene TRBV25-1, with a weak D call TRBD1 (6 bases). This CDR3 has 14 amino acids. Germline V lookup: CDR1 MGHDK, CDR2 SYGVNS. Trimming took off 4 bases at V and 7 bases at J, with 13 bases between the two ends. For the CDR3, the DNA is TGTGCCAGCAGTGTAGGGGGGGAGGGTGAAAAACTGTTTTTT. The encoded protein is CASSVGGEGEKLFF.

The chain couples TRBV7-2 to TRBJ2-1; D is unclear. V was trimmed by 3 bases and J by 10 bases, leaving 7 bases between them. The CDR3 consists of 11 residues. Germline lookup yields CDR1 SGHTA and CDR2 FQGNSA. CDR3 sequence (DNA): TGTGCCAGCAGCTTGGTAGCCGAGCAGTTCTTC. Amino acids: CASSLVAEQFF.

The V call is TRBV6-6, the J call TRBJ1-2; possibly TRBD1 for D (6 bases). The length of the CDR3 is 14 residues. Trimming took 5 bases from V and 7 from J, leaving 17 bases between them. Per germline, CDR1 MNHNY and CDR2 SVGAGI (reference sequence). Here the CDR3 DNA reads TGTGCCAGCAGTACTAACAGGGTGGGGGTTGGCTACACCTTC. It is translated as CASSTNRVGVGYTF.

The V and J genes are TRBV27 and TRBJ1-2, with 7 bases that match TRBD1. Germline-derived CDR1 and CDR2 are MNHEY and SMNVEV (reference sequence). With V trimmed by 6 bases and J by 2 bases, 3 bases remained unmatched. The CDR3 sequence is 13 residues long. The CDR3 sequence is CASRGGQNYGYTF. In nucleotides, the CDR3 is TGTGCCAGCAGGGGGGGACAGAACTATGGCTACACCTTC.

Of note for this clone: Other DNA sequences from this sample encode an identical CDR3 as well. The J gene is TRBJ1-5, the V gene TRBV18, with 8 bases that match TRBD1. CDR1 and CDR2 from the germline V gene are KGHSH and LQKENI. The junction had 4 bases not matched to a gene; V was cut back by 2 bases and J by 4 bases. The CDR3 is 15 amino acids. The CDR3: CASSPDRGGNQPQHF. As DNA, the CDR3 is TGTGCCAGCTCACCAGACAGGGGCGGTAATCAGCCCCAGCATTTT.

This clone has a handful of counts. This chain uses TRBV5-1 with TRBJ2-1; a possible D gene is TRBD2 (5 bases). The CDR3 has 13 amino acids. Deletions cut 4 bases from V and 4 bases from J, with 9 bases between. Germline CDR1 and CDR2: SGHRS and YFSETQ. For the CDR3, the DNA is TGCGCCAGCAGCACGGACTTTTACAATGAGCAGTTCTTC. Protein product: CASSTDFYNEQFF.

The chain employs TRBV5-1 and TRBJ1-3; D gene uncertain. CDR1 is SGHRS, CDR2 YFSETQ, per germline. The CDR3 consists of 11 residues. V shed 5 bases and J shed 4 bases, with 4 bases lying between them. CDR3 sequence (DNA): TGCGCCAGCAGTAGCGGAAACACCATATATTTT. As protein: CASSSGNTIYF.

The chain employs TRBV27 and TRBJ2-3, with D uncertain. The CDR3 extends over 14 amino acids. The V gene's germline CDR1 is MNHEY and CDR2 SMNVEV (reference sequence). Trimming took 5 bases from V and 3 from J, leaving 12 bases between them. The CDR3 protein is CASSTIMGTDTQYF. In DNA, the CDR3 is TGTGCCAGCAGTACTATTATGGGGACAGATACGCAGTATTTT.

J is TRBJ2-7 and V is TRBV4-1; D may be TRBD1 or TRBD2 (5 bases each). V dropped 4 bases and J dropped 7 bases, with 20 bases sitting between them. There are 15 residues in the CDR3. CDR1 is MGHRA and CDR2 is YSYEKL in the germline V gene. The CDR3 sequence: CASSPIPLGVGEQYF. The CDR3 nucleotides read TGCGCCAGCAGCCCGATCCCTTTGGGGGTGGGTGAGCAGTACTTC.

This chain connects TRBV11-3 to TRBJ2-5; D gene uncertain. V was cut by 6 bases and J by 6 bases, with 11 bases left in between. CDR3 size: 12 residues. Germline V gene lookup returns CDR1 SGHNT and CDR2 YENEEA. Here the CDR3 reads CASRVPGQTQYF. The CDR3 DNA reads as TGTGCCAGCAGGGTCCCGGGCCAGACCCAGTACTTC.

The rearrangement links TRBV4-3 to TRBJ2-5; 7 bases fit TRBD2. Germline CDR1 reads LGHNA; CDR2 reads YSLEER. This CDR3 is built from 15 residues. V lost 1 base and J lost 3; bases outside the gene matches: 5. The chain's CDR3 is CASSQVRLAEETQYF. The CDR3 DNA is TGCGCCAGCAGCCAAGTAAGGCTAGCGGAAGAGACCCAGTACTTC.

The V and J genes are TRBV5-1 and TRBJ2-1, with D hard to call. Trimming removed 0 bases from V and 2 bases from J, with 12 bases in between. The CDR3 totals 16 residues. Germline V CDR1 and CDR2: SGHRS, YFSETQ. The CDR3 DNA reads TGCGCCAGCAGCTTGGAGGGTTCTCGGACCTACAATGAGCAGTTCTTC. Translating gives CASSLEGSRTYNEQFF.

CDR3: CASRSFYSNQPQHF. The DNA for the CDR3 is TGTGCAAGTCGCTCCTTTTATAGCAATCAGCCCCAGCATTTT. This chain uses TRBV12-2 with TRBJ1-5. TRBV12-2 is a known pseudogene. The CDR3 totals 14 residues.

The V gene is TRBV18, the J gene TRBJ1-4; a weak D match, TRBD1 (6 bases). Germline values: CDR1 KGHSH, CDR2 LQKENI. The CDR3 is 15 amino acids. Trimming removed 6 bases at V and 3 bases at J, with 14 bases between. The CDR3 sequence: CASSSSGVANEKLFF. The CDR3 DNA follows: TGTGCCAGCTCGAGCTCAGGGGTTGCTAATGAAAAACTGTTTTTT.

This chain uses TRBV14 with TRBJ2-5; D may be TRBD2 (5 bases). The CDR3 has 16 amino acids. CDR1 and CDR2 from the germline V gene are SGHDN and FVKESK. The V and J ends lost 1 base and 0 bases respectively, with 12 bases between them. CDR3 DNA sequence: TGTGCCAGCAGCCAAGTGAATAGCGTCTACCAAGAGACCCAGTACTTC. It specifies CASSQVNSVYQETQYF.

This clone was seen a single time. The V call is TRBV2, the J call TRBJ2-7; D might be TRBD2 (7 bases). The V gene lost 11 bases and the J gene lost 3 bases, with 20 bases spanning the gap. CDR1 and CDR2 (germline): SNHLY, FYNNEI. This CDR3 comprises 14 residues. The CDR3 protein is CAAQWGGEIYEQYF. CDR3 sequence (DNA): TGTGCCGCCCAATGGGGGGGCGAGATCTACGAGCAGTACTTC. Full variable domain (remainder filled in from reference TRBV2 and TRBJ2-7): EPEVTQTPSHQVTQMGQEVILRCVPISNHLYFYWYRQILGQKVEFLVSFYNNEISEKSEIFDDQFSVERPDGSNFTLKIRSTKLEDSAMYFCAAQWGGEIYEQYFGPGTRLTVT.

The V gene is TRBV7-9, the J gene TRBJ2-5, with D possibly TRBD2 on 7 matching bases. V was pared by 8 bases and J by 1 base, with 17 bases between. Germline assignment: CDR1 SEHNR and CDR2 FQNEAQ (reference sequence). The CDR3 totals 15 residues. CDR3 in amino acids: CASLGEGEIQETQYF. In DNA form, the CDR3 reads TGTGCCAGCCTGGGGGAGGGGGAAATCCAAGAGACCCAGTACTTC.

Worth noting for this clone: Other DNA variants within this sample encode the same CDR3. V gene TRBV5-1 combines with J gene TRBJ1-1; D is ambiguous. Per the germline V gene, CDR1 is SGHRS and CDR2 is YFSETQ. Between the trimmed V and J ends, which lost 0 bases and 2 bases, there was a span of 5 bases. This CDR3 is 13 amino acids long. The CDR3 nucleotides read TGCGCCAGCAGCTTGGGGGTAAACACTGAAGCTTTCTTT. This codes for CASSLGVNTEAFF.